This T cell receptor beta chain was recovered during a study of radiation and T cells in renal cell carcinoma. Study-level information: Nephrectomy followed 15 Gy stereotactic body radiation by 4 weeks. Study results and limitations: Top tumor clonotypes rose in blood 2 weeks post-radiation, then contracted. Pretreatment tumor biopsies were lacking, so baseline clonotypes are unknown.

Libraries were prepared by immunoSEQ multiplex PCR; TCRdb keeps only in-frame clonotypes and omits some of them. This table holds about 130,000 clones, over 75% found once. Comments on this clone: The antigen is not known.

Time point noted: baseline pretreatment blood. Treatment: 15 Gy SBRT to primary tumor, nephrectomy 4 weeks later. This renal cell carcinoma was of the clear cell type. Sequences were derived from blood, sampled from a patient whose treatment included radiotherapy and nephrectomy. The TCR was taken from a woman between 50 and 59 years old with renal cell carcinoma.

CDR3: CASSTARERTQYF. The DNA of the CDR3 is TGTGCCAGCAGCACGGCCAGGGAGCGGACCCAGTACTTC. The chain couples TRBV4-2 to TRBJ2-5; D could derive from TRBD1 or TRBD2 (5 bases each). This CDR3 region has 13 residues. V was cut by 5 bases and J by 7 bases, with 14 bases left in between. Germline CDR1 reads LGHNA; CDR2 reads YNFKEQ.